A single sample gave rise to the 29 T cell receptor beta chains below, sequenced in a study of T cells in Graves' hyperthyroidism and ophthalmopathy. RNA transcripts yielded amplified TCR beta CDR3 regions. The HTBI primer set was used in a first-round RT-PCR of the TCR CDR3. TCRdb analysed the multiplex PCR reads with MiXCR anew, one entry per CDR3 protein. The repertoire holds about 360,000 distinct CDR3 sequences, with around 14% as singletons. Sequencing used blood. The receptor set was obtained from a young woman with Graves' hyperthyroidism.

The CDR3 is CASSHSGTSGTDTQYF. The CDR3 DNA reads as TGTGCCAGTAGTCATAGCGGGACTAGCGGCACAGATACGCAGTATTTT. The chain carries TRBV19 and TRBJ2-3; 10 nucleotides align to TRBD2. V trimming: 5 bases; J trimming: 1 base; junction bases outside the gene matches: 6. The CDR3 loop spans 16 amino acids. Per germline, CDR1 LNHDA and CDR2 SQIVND (reference sequence).

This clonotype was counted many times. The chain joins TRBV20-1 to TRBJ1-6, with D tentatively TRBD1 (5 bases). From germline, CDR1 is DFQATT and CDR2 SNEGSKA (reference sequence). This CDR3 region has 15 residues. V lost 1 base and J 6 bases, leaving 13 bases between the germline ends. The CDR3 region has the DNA TGCAGTGCTAGAGGAGGTGACAGCATTAATTCACCCCTCCACTTT. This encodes CSARGGDSINSPLHF.

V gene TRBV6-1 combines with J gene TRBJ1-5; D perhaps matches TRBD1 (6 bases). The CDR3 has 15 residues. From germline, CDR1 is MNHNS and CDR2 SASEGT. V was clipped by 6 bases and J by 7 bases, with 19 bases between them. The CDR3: CASSPLGGWEQPQHF. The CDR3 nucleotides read TGTGCCAGCAGCCCCCTAGGGGGGTGGGAACAGCCCCAGCATTTT.

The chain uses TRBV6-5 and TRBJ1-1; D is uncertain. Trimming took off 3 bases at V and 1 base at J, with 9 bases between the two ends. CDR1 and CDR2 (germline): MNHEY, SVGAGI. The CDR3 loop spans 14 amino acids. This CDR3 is CASSYGEGNTEAFF. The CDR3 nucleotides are TGTGCCAGCAGTTATGGAGAAGGGAACACTGAAGCTTTCTTT.

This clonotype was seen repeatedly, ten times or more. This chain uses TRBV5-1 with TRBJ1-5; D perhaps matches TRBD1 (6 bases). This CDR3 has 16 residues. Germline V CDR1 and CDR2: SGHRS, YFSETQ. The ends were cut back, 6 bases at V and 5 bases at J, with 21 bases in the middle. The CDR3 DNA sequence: TGCGCCAGCATCACTGGGATCACAGGGCTTGATCAGCCCCAGCATTTT. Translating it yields CASITGITGLDQPQHF.

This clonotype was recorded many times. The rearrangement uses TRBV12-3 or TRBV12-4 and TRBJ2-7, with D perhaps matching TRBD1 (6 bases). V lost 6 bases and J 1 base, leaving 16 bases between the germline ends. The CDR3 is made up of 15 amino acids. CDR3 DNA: TGTGCCAGCAGGGGTACAGGGAAAGGGTCCTACGAGCAGTACTTC. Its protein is CASRGTGKGSYEQYF.

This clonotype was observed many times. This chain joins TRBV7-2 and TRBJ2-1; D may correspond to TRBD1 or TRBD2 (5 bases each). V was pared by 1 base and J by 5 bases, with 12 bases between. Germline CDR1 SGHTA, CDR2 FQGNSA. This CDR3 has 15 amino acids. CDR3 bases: TGTGCCAGCAGCTTAGTAGGGGCGGGCCACAATGAGCAGTTCTTC. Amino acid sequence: CASSLVGAGHNEQFF.

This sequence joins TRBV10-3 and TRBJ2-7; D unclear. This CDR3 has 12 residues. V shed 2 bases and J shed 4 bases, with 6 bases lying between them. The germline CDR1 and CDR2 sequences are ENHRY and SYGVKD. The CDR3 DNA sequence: TGTGCCATCAGTGAGGGGGTTTACGAGCAGTACTTC. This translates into CAISEGVYEQYF.

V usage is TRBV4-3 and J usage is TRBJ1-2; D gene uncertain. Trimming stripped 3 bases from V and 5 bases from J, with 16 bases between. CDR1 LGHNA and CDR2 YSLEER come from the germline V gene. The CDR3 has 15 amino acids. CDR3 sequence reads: CASSQASPARYGYTF. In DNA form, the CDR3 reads TGCGCCAGCAGCCAGGCAAGCCCGGCCCGATATGGCTACACCTTC.

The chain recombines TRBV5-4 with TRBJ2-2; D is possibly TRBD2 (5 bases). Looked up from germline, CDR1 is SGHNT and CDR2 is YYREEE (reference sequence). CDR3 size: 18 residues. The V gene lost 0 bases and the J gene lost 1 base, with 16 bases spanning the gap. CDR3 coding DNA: TGTGCCAGCAGCTTGGATTTACTCGGCGGGCAGAACACCGGGGAGCTGTTTTTT. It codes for CASSLDLLGGQNTGELFF.

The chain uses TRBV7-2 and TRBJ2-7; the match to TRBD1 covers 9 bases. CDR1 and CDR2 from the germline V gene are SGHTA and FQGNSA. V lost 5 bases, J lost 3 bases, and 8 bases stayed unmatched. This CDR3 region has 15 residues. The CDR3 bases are TGTGCCAGCAGCGCCGCCGGGACAGGGCGCTACGAGCAGTACTTC. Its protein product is CASSAAGTGRYEQYF.

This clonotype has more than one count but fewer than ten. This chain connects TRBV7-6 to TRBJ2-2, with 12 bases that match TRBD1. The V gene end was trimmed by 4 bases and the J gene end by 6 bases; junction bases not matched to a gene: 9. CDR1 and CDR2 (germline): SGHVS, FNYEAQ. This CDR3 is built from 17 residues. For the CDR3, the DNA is TGTGCCAGCAGCTCCACCCCGGGACAGGGGGCGTCCGGGGAGCTGTTTTTT. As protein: CASSSTPGQGASGELFF.

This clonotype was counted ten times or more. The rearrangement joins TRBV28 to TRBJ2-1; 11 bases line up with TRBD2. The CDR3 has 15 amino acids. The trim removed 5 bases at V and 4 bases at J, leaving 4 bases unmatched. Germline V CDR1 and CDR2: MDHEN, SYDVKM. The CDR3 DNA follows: TGTGCCAGCAGTCCGGTAGCGGGAGGGTACAATGAGCAGTTCTTC. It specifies CASSPVAGGYNEQFF.

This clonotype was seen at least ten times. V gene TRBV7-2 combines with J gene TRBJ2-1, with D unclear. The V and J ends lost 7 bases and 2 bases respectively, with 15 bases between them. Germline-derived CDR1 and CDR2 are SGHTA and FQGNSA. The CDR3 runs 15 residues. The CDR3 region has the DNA TGTGCCAGCACCATACAGACCTTTACCTACAATGAGCAGTTCTTC. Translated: CASTIQTFTYNEQFF.

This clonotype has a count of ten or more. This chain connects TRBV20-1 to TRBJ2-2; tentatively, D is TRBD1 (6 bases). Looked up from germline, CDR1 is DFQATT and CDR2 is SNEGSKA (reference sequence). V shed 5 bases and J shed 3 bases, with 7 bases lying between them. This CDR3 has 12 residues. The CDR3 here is CSAYRDTGELFF. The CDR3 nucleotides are TGCAGTGCTTACAGGGACACCGGGGAGCTGTTTTTT.

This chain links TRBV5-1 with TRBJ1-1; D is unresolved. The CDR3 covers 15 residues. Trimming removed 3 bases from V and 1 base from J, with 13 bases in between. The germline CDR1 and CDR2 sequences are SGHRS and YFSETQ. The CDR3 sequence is CASSSDMGRNTEAFF. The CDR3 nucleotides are TGCGCCAGCAGCTCCGACATGGGCCGGAACACTGAAGCTTTCTTT.

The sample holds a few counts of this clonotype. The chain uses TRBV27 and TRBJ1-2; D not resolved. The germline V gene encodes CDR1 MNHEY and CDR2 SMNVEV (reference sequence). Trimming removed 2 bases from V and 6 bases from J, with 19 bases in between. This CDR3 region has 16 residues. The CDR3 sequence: CASSLRRRPAVDGYTF. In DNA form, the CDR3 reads TGTGCCAGCAGTTTAAGGAGGAGGCCCGCTGTGGATGGCTACACCTTC.

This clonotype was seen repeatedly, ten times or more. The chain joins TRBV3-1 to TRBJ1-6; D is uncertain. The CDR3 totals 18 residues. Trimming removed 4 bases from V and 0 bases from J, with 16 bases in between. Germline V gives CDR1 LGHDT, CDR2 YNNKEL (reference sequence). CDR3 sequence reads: CASSPSLGWGSYNSPLHF. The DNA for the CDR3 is TGTGCCAGCAGCCCTTCCTTGGGATGGGGCTCCTATAATTCACCCCTCCACTTT.

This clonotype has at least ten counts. CDR3: CASSQAASGSYYEQYF. DNA for the CDR3: TGTGCCAGCAGCCAAGCGGCTAGCGGGAGTTACTACGAGCAGTACTTC. The V call is TRBV3-1, the J call TRBJ2-7; 10 nucleotides line up with TRBD2. The germline gives CDR1 LGHDT, CDR2 YNNKEL (reference sequence). The CDR3 is made up of 16 amino acids. The V segment lost 1 base and the J segment 3 bases; nucleotides outside the gene matches: 6.

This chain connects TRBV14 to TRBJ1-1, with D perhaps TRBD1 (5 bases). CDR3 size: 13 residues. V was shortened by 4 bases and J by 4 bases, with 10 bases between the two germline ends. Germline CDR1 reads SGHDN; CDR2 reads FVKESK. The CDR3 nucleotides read TGTGCCAGCAGCCGGGGGTCTACCACTGAAGCTTTCTTT. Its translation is CASSRGSTTEAFF.

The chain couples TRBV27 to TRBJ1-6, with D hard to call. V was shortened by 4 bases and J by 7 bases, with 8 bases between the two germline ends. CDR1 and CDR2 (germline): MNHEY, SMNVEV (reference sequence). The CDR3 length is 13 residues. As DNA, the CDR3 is TGTGCCAGCAGTTCGAATGGGAATTCACCCCTCCACTTT. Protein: CASSSNGNSPLHF.

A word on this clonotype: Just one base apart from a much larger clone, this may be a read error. CDR3 loop: CASSPRDSTNEQFF. The CDR3, as DNA: TGTGCCAGCAGTCCCCGGGACTCTACCAATGAGCAGTTCTTC. The chain couples TRBV28 to TRBJ2-1; weak D call: TRBD2 (6 bases). This CDR3 has 14 residues. Deletions cut 5 bases from V and 6 bases from J, with 14 bases between. Germline CDR1 reads MDHEN; CDR2 reads SYDVKM.

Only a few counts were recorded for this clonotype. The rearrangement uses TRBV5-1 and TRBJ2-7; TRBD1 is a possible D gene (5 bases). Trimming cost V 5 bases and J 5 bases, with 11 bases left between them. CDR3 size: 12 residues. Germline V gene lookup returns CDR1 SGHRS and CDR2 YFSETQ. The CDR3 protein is CASSAQGDEQYF. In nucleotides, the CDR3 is TGCGCCAGCAGTGCCCAAGGGGACGAGCAGTACTTC.

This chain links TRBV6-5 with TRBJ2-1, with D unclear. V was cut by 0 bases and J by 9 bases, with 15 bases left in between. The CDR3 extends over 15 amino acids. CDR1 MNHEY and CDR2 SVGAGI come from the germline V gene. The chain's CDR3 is CASSYSSIVDLEQFF. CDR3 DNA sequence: TGTGCCAGCAGTTACTCGAGCATTGTCGATCTTGAGCAGTTCTTC.

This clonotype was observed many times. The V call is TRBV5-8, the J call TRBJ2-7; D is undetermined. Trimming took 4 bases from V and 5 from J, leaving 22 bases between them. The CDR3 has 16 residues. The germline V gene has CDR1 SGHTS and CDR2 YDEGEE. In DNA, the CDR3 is TGTGCCAGCAGCGCCAATCCGGGTCGACGTTCTCACGAGCAGTACTTC. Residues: CASSANPGRRSHEQYF.

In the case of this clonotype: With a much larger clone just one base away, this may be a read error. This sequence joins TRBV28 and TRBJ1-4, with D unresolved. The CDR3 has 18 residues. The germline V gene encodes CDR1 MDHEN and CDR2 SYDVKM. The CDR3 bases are TGTGCCAGCAGAGTTTTTACGGCTTCGCGGAGACGTAATGAAAAACCGTTTTTT. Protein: CASRVFTASRRRNEKPFF.

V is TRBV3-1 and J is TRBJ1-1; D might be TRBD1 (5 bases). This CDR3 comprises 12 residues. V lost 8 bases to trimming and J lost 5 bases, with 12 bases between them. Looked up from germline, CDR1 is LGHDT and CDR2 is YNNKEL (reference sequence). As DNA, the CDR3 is TGTGCCAGCCGCTCACAGGAGACTGAAGCTTTCTTT. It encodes CASRSQETEAFF.

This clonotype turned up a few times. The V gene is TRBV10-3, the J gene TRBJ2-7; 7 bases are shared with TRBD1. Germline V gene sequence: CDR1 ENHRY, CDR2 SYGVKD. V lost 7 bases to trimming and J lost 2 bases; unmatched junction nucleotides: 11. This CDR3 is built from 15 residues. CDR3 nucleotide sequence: TGTGCCATCATGCAAGGGACAGAAGTCCCCTACGAGCAGTACTTC. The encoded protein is CAIMQGTEVPYEQYF.

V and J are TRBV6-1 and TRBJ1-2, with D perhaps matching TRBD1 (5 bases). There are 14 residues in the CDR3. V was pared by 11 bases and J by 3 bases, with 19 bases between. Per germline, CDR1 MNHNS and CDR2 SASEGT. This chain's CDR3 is CAASSGRGDYGYTF. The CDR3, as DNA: TGTGCCGCCAGCTCCGGGAGGGGTGACTATGGCTACACCTTC.